Here is one T cell receptor beta chain with its context. The data belong to a study of control samples from healthy donors and cancer patients. Sequencing used immunoSEQ multiplex PCR; TCRdb keeps in-frame clones, though not all of them. The profile shows roughly 120,000 clones, about nine tenths of them singletons. The receptor was derived from a woman between 18 and 30 years old in good health. The sequenced sample was blood.

The CDR3 protein is CASSQDRVADTQYF. The CDR3 coding sequence is TGCGCCAGCAGCCAAGACAGAGTAGCAGATACGCAGTATTTT. This sequence joins TRBV4-1 and TRBJ2-3; D not resolved. The CDR3 extends over 14 amino acids. V was shortened by 0 bases and J by 4 bases, with 8 bases between the two germline ends. The germline gives CDR1 MGHRA, CDR2 YSYEKL.